This T cell receptor beta chain was captured by sequencing in a study of T cell responses to AZD1222 COVID-19 vaccine. General study results and limits: A mostly white British donor set with more females was recruited, and clonal diversity was possibly underestimated.

Germline V gene sequence: CDR1 LNHDA, CDR2 SQIVND (reference sequence). The CDR3 sequence is 12 residues long. Trimming pared 3 bases from V and 2 bases from J, leaving 2 bases between. Sequencing was performed with immunoSEQ multiplex PCR; in TCRdb, only in-frame clones are kept and a portion is missing. The data show around 120,000 clones, roughly 85% seen once. The sample holds a few counts of this clone. Its antigen remains unidentified. This sample includes further DNA sequences coding for the same CDR3. The clonotype was recovered from an adult in good health. The chain couples TRBV19 to TRBJ1-5; D gene uncertain. The specimen comprised peripheral blood, sampled on day 0 of AZD1222 vaccination. CDR3 protein: CASSIGNQPQHF. The CDR3 region has the DNA TGTGCCAGTAGTATTGGCAATCAGCCCCAGCATTTT.